These 28 T cell receptor beta chains were all obtained from the same sample, sequenced in a study of CD8 T cells in ankylosing spondylitis. TCRdb re-derived calls from the 5' RACE reads in MiXCR, one entry per CDR3 protein. This table holds fewer than 200,000 distinct CDR3 sequences, 9.8% found once. What was sequenced was blood, either unsorted or a sorted T cell fraction (not recorded which). The receptors originated from a female donor with ankylosing spondylitis or in good health (not recorded which).

The gene calls are TRBV20-1 and TRBJ2-5; D might be TRBD2 (6 bases). The V end lost 1 base, the J end lost 5 bases, and 20 bases lay between the germline ends. This CDR3 has 16 residues. The germline V gene encodes CDR1 DFQATT and CDR2 SNEGSKA (reference sequence). The DNA of the CDR3 is TGCAGTGCTAGAGGTCCCGGGACTGCCGGATTCGAGACCCAGTACTTC. It encodes CSARGPGTAGFETQYF.

This clonotype was detected only a few times. The V and J genes are TRBV7-3 and TRBJ1-1, with no clear D. The germline V and J ends were trimmed by 3 bases and 1 base, with 6 bases remaining between them. Germline CDR1 SGHTA, CDR2 FQGTGA. The CDR3 length is 13 residues. The CDR3 nucleotides read TGTGCCAGCAGCTTTTTAACGAACACTGAAGCTTTCTTT. Translated, it gives CASSFLTNTEAFF.

There are a few counts of this clonotype. The chain is built from TRBV19 and TRBJ2-3; a possible D gene is TRBD2 (6 bases). V dropped 8 bases and J dropped 4 bases, with 16 bases sitting between them. From germline, CDR1 is LNHDA and CDR2 SQIVND (reference sequence). The CDR3 has 14 amino acids. The CDR3 nucleotides read TGTGCCAGTCATTCGGGGGTAGCGGCAGATACGCAGTATTTT. This encodes CASHSGVAADTQYF.

The chain has TRBV10-1 and TRBJ2-1; TRBD2 matches at 11 bases. Germline CDR1 reads WNHNN; CDR2 reads SYGVQD (reference sequence). This CDR3 spans 15 amino acids. V lost 4 bases to trimming and J lost 6 bases; unmatched junction nucleotides: 5. CDR3 sequence reads: CASSALAGVGNEQFF. For the CDR3, the DNA is TGCGCCAGCAGTGCACTAGCGGGAGTTGGCAATGAGCAGTTCTTC.

CDR3 in DNA: TGTGCCAGCAGCCCGCGGATAGGGACTAGCGCAGACAATGAGCAGTTCTTC. It specifies CASSPRIGTSADNEQFF. This chain links TRBV7-9 with TRBJ2-1; 10 nucleotides align to TRBD2. The CDR3 sequence is 17 residues long. The ends lost 5 bases at V and 5 bases at J; junction bases unmatched: 12. In germline, CDR1 is SEHNR, CDR2 FQNEAQ (reference sequence).

The chain couples TRBV6-5 to TRBJ1-5; tentative D call: TRBD1 (6 bases). Germline V CDR1 and CDR2: MNHEY, SVGAGI. Trimming cost V 7 bases and J 10 bases, with 14 bases left between them. The CDR3 loop spans 12 amino acids. CDR3 amino acids: CASKNPTGPQHF. CDR3 bases: TGTGCCAGCAAGAACCCGACAGGCCCCCAGCATTTT.

This clonotype was seen a few times. J is TRBJ2-2 and V is TRBV27, with unresolved D. The CDR3 runs to 14 residues. V lost 0 bases, J lost 5 bases, and 7 bases lay in between. Germline V lookup: CDR1 MNHEY, CDR2 SMNVEV (reference sequence). This CDR3 reads CASSLSAETGELFF. The CDR3 DNA is TGTGCCAGCAGTTTATCCGCAGAGACCGGGGAGCTGTTTTTT.

Ten or more counts support this clonotype. CDR3 DNA: TGCAGTGCTAGAGATAGGGCGCTAGGATCATGGAATGAGCAGTTCTTC. It yields the protein CSARDRALGSWNEQFF. The J gene is TRBJ2-1, the V gene TRBV20-1; D is undetermined. Trimming left V 0 bases short and J 7 bases short, with 19 bases between. The CDR3 spans 16 residues. Germline values: CDR1 DFQATT, CDR2 SNEGSKA (reference sequence).

This clonotype was found a few times. The CDR3 is CATPPPLPYERQYF. The CDR3 DNA reads as TGTGCCACCCCACCGCCCCTACCCTACGAGCGGCAGTACTTC. This chain links TRBV6-1 with TRBJ2-7; D not certain. The V gene lost 10 bases and the J gene lost 9 bases, with 25 bases spanning the gap. Germline V gene data show CDR1 as MNHNS and CDR2 as SASEGT. The CDR3 runs to 14 residues.

CDR3 sequence reads: CASSLDRYVLFNEQFF. The CDR3 DNA follows: TGTGCCAGCAGCTTAGATAGGTACGTCCTTTTCAATGAGCAGTTCTTC. The genes are TRBV7-2 and TRBJ2-1, with D hard to call. The CDR3 has 16 residues. Germline CDR1 SGHTA, CDR2 FQGNSA. Deletions cut 1 base from V and 6 bases from J, with 16 bases between.

This clonotype was counted at least ten times. The V and J genes are TRBV2 and TRBJ2-5; the match to TRBD2 covers 8 bases. Germline V gene sequence: CDR1 SNHLY, CDR2 FYNNEI. The V segment lost 6 bases and the J segment 3 bases; nucleotides outside the gene matches: 6. The CDR3 has 14 amino acids. The DNA for the CDR3 is TGTGCCAGCAGAGCTATTAGCGGGGAAGAGACCCAGTACTTC. It encodes CASRAISGEETQYF. Drawing the rest from reference TRBV2 and TRBJ2-5, the complete variable domain is EPEVTQTPSHQVTQMGQEVILRCVPISNHLYFYWYRQILGQKVEFLVSFYNNEISEKSEIFDDQFSVERPDGSNFTLKIRSTKLEDSAMYFCASRAISGEETQYFGPGTRLLVL.

In this sample, this clonotype turned up many times. V usage is TRBV12-3 or TRBV12-4 and J usage is TRBJ2-1; possibly TRBD2 for D (7 bases). The V gene lost 3 bases and the J gene lost 4 bases, with 13 bases spanning the gap. The CDR3 runs 15 residues. The CDR3 DNA sequence: TGTGCCAGCAGTTTTGGGGAGGGGGGGTACAATGAGCAGTTCTTC. Translating it yields CASSFGEGGYNEQFF.

This clonotype was counted only a few times. The chain is built from TRBV15 and TRBJ2-3; D is perhaps TRBD1 (6 bases). Trimming stripped 0 bases from V and 6 bases from J, with 13 bases between. Germline assignment: CDR1 LNHNV and CDR2 YYDKDF (reference sequence). The CDR3 runs to 15 residues. The CDR3 DNA sequence: TGTGCCACCAGCAGAGACAGGGGCTTTTCGGATACGCAGTATTTT. Protein product: CATSRDRGFSDTQYF.

The V call is TRBV27, the J call TRBJ1-2; 9 nucleotides line up with TRBD1. Germline lookup yields CDR1 MNHEY and CDR2 SMNVEV (reference sequence). V trimming: 6 bases; J trimming: 6 bases; junction bases outside the gene matches: 8. The CDR3 has 14 amino acids. This chain's CDR3 is CASRVGTGLDGYTF. CDR3 DNA: TGTGCCAGCAGAGTCGGGACAGGGCTGGATGGCTACACCTTC.

This clonotype was observed a handful of times. J is TRBJ2-7 and V is TRBV7-8; D remains unclear. Trimming cost V 0 bases and J 2 bases, with 11 bases left between them. The germline CDR1 and CDR2 sequences are SGHVS and FQNEAQ. The CDR3 length is 15 residues. Written as DNA, the CDR3 is TGTGCCAGCAGCTTAGCACCCCAGCCGGCCTACGAGCAGTACTTC. Its protein is CASSLAPQPAYEQYF.

This clonotype was seen more than once but under ten times. The V call is TRBV15, the J call TRBJ2-5; 12 nucleotides match TRBD2. The trim removed 9 bases at V and 5 bases at J, leaving 10 bases unmatched. CDR3 length: 15 residues. Germline values: CDR1 LNHNV, CDR2 YYDKDF (reference sequence). The CDR3 sequence: CATGELAGGGETQYF. In DNA form, the CDR3 reads TGTGCCACAGGAGAACTAGCGGGAGGAGGTGAGACCCAGTACTTC.

CDR3 nucleotides: TGTGCCTGGAGTGTAGAGGGCGGGAGCAATGAGCAGTTCTTC. Its translation: CAWSVEGGSNEQFF. The gene calls are TRBV30 and TRBJ2-1; the match to TRBD2 covers 7 bases. The CDR3 has 14 amino acids. Germline V gene data show CDR1 as GTSNPN and CDR2 as SVGIG (reference sequence). Trimming took 0 bases from V and 6 from J; bases not matched to a gene: 5.

The rearrangement joins TRBV7-9 to TRBJ2-1; D not resolved. V lost 2 bases to trimming and J lost 6 bases, with 11 bases between them. The germline V gene encodes CDR1 SEHNR and CDR2 FQNEAQ (reference sequence). This CDR3 contains 14 residues. In nucleotides, the CDR3 is TGTGCCAGCAGCTTAAGTCGGTTAGTCAATGAGCAGTTCTTC. Protein: CASSLSRLVNEQFF.

This clonotype was detected only a few times. The chain links TRBV6-2 or TRBV6-3 to TRBJ2-7; D ambiguous. V lost 10 bases, J lost 6 bases, and 10 bases lay in between. The CDR3 has 10 residues. Germline V lookup: CDR1 MNHEY, CDR2 SVGEGT. The CDR3 region has the DNA TGTGCCACCCGTGCAGGCGAGCAGTACTTC. As protein: CATRAGEQYF.

The chain is built from TRBV4-3 and TRBJ2-5, with 7 positions matching TRBD2. Germline loops: CDR1 LGHNA, CDR2 YSLEER. The CDR3 is made up of 17 amino acids. CDR3 bases: TGCGCTAGTCCCTTGGCTGCTGGCGGGAGTATCGGAGAGACCCAGTACTTC. Translating gives CASPLAAGGSIGETQYF.

This clonotype was found a few times. This chain links TRBV6-5 with TRBJ2-1; the D gene is possibly TRBD1 (6 bases). The CDR3 has 14 amino acids. V lost 4 bases and J lost 6, with 13 bases in between. The germline V gene has CDR1 MNHEY and CDR2 SVGAGI. This CDR3 reads CASSSSLGGNEQFF. The CDR3 nucleotides read TGTGCCAGCAGTTCCTCCCTAGGGGGCAATGAGCAGTTCTTC.

This clonotype was counted only a few times. This sequence joins TRBV7-9 and TRBJ2-1; D remains unclear. The V end was cut by 2 bases, the J end by 4 bases, with 18 bases between. The CDR3 loop spans 17 amino acids. The germline V gene encodes CDR1 SEHNR and CDR2 FQNEAQ (reference sequence). The CDR3: CASSLTPSGPPYNEQFF. The CDR3, as DNA: TGTGCCAGCAGCTTAACCCCATCGGGCCCCCCATACAATGAGCAGTTCTTC.

This clonotype showed up many times. The J gene is TRBJ1-1, the V gene TRBV7-9; D possibly corresponds to TRBD1 (5 bases). There are 12 residues in the CDR3. Germline V gene sequence: CDR1 SEHNR, CDR2 FQNEAQ (reference sequence). Trimming shortened V by 1 base and J by 7 bases, and 7 bases separated the two germline ends. The CDR3 nucleotides are TGTGCCAGCAGCTTAGGGGGGGTTGAAGCTTTCTTT. Translating it yields CASSLGGVEAFF.

The chain employs TRBV10-1 and TRBJ2-2, with D possibly being TRBD2 (5 bases). The CDR3 loop spans 14 amino acids. Trimming took off 3 bases at V and 5 bases at J, with 10 bases between the two ends. Germline CDR1 and CDR2: WNHNN and SYGVQD (reference sequence). The CDR3 nucleotides are TGCGCCAGCAGTGAACTAGGACCGACCGGGGAGCTGTTTTTT. Translating it yields CASSELGPTGELFF.

This clonotype was seen a few times. The chain carries TRBV6-5 and TRBJ2-1; 14 nucleotides align to TRBD2. The V gene's germline CDR1 is MNHEY and CDR2 SVGAGI. The CDR3 is made up of 17 amino acids. With V trimmed by 2 bases and J by 8 bases, 8 bases remained unmatched. CDR3 sequence (DNA): TGTGCCAGCAGTTACGGGGGGACTAGCGGGAGATGGGATGAGCAGTTCTTC. As protein: CASSYGGTSGRWDEQFF.

In this sample, this clonotype turned up a few times. The chain uses TRBV2 and TRBJ2-1, with unresolved D. CDR1 is SNHLY, CDR2 FYNNEI, per germline. The length of the CDR3 is 14 residues. The germline V and J ends were trimmed by 4 bases and 5 bases, with 12 bases remaining between them. This chain's CDR3 is CASSGQLLDNEQFF. CDR3 DNA sequence: TGTGCCAGCAGTGGGCAGCTATTGGACAATGAGCAGTTCTTC.

Concerning this clonotype: The junction departs from germline at one end; a sequencing error may be responsible. The chain uses TRBV12-3 or TRBV12-4 and TRBJ2-1; either TRBD1 or TRBD2 may fit D (6 bases each). This CDR3 comprises 19 residues. CDR3 sequence (DNA): TGTGCCATCAGTTTACTCGTTTTCGGGGGCGTTAGCTCCTACAATGAGCAGTTCTTC. Its protein is CAISLLVFGGVSSYNEQFF.

The V gene is TRBV2, the J gene TRBJ2-7; D is undetermined. The CDR3 has 15 residues. The V gene's germline CDR1 is SNHLY and CDR2 FYNNEI. Trimming cost V 4 bases and J 0 bases, with 13 bases left between them. The CDR3 is CASSVDQNLSYEQYF. The CDR3, as DNA: TGTGCCAGCAGTGTGGACCAAAACCTCTCCTACGAGCAGTACTTC.